What follows describes a single T cell receptor (beta chain). This clonotype was detected only a few times. No cognate antigen has been identified for it. There are no base qualities to consult, and no much larger clone falls within one base. The instrument was an Illumina NovaSeq 6000. TCRalpha and TCRbeta cDNA libraries were constructed by 5'RACE with constant-segment primers, with sample barcodes and unique molecular identifiers being introduced. Trizol reagent was used to extract RNA from every sample. The libraries were amplified in two PCR steps, and the second step added a second sample barcode and Illumina TruSeq adapters. Sequencing of libraries was performed on an Illumina NovaSeq with 2 x 150 bp paired-end reads. Per the authors' processing: The reads were demultiplexed and collapsed into UMI-guided consensus sequences using migec v1.2.7. With mixcr v2.1.11, UMI consensuses were aligned to TRA and TRB V and J templates and assembled into clonotypes. A clonotype was counted as expanded or contracted only if both edgeR and NoisET called the change significant, with noise models trained on biological replicates. edgeR calls used a false discovery rate-adjusted p below 0.01 and a log2 fold-change threshold of 1. PCA with hierarchical clustering of max-normalized trajectories of the 1000 most abundant clonotypes was used as exploratory dynamics analysis. Each responding clone was given a CD4 or CD8 phenotype based on the CD4+ and CD8+ repertoires, which had been sequenced separately. The public reads were run again by TCRdb, first through fastp at Q25 and then through MiXCR, and only productive beta chains were kept. For every CDR3 protein sequence, its rows merge into one entry that carries the most common genes and DNA. For this entry, the V and J calls and clone size follow TCRdb and not the study's own pipeline. Recorded for this sample are approximately 440,000 distinct CDR3 sequences; roughly 20% of them occurred a single time. The ten largest account for roughly 8.4% of the sample.

This entry belongs to a study of T-cell memory formation after mild COVID-19 (dated by TCRdb to the early 2020s). About the full investigation: Most TCR sequence clusters were specific to one of the two donors. T-cell clones expanding and contracting after mild COVID-19 in a couple of donors were tracked by longitudinal TCRalpha and TCRbeta repertoire sequencing. The cohort comprised two young, previously healthy adult volunteers, one female and one male.

Sequences LGHNA (CDR1) and YNFKEQ (CDR2) are obtained from the germline V gene. V is cut back by 1 base and J by 4 bases, with 9 bases in the junction unmatched. The cysteine opens and the phenylalanine closes a CDR3 of 18 amino acids. Kept here is only the CDR3 DNA, which spans 54 bases and is read in frame from base 1. What the work shows at the level of the full study, not this receptor alone: Balanced CD4/CD8 phenotypes were observed for clones contracting from day 15 to 85, whereas a bias towards CD4+ was observed for a second wave of clones expanding from day 15 to 37. The detection of some responding clones in pre-infection memory suggests that pre-existing cross-reactive memory T cells joined the SARS-CoV-2 response. The study covered only a couple of mild cases, and larger cohorts including severe cases with pre-infection samples were considered necessary. Whether the second-wave clones peaking on day 37 were SARS-CoV-2 specific was not confirmed. Contracting CD4+ clones were located mainly in the CM and EM memory subsets, whereas CD8+ clones were found to be enriched in EMRA.

Ficoll-Paque density gradient centrifugation was used to isolate PBMCs. The sample comprised PBMCs or a T cell subset sorted from them (not recorded which). The chain is encoded by TRBV4-2 joined to TRBJ2-1; 11 central nucleotides agree with TRBD2. The receptor comes from an adult woman who had mild COVID-19 (a few samples of this study predate the infection). The sample titles of this study are shuffled in the database, so cell type and time point are left out; the donor was told from shared clones. Here is the DNA: TGTGCCAGCAGCCAAGCGCCCCTGACTAGCGGGAAATACAATGAGCAGTTCTTC. This sequence encodes CASSQAPLTSGKYNEQFF.